The T cell receptor beta chain described here comes from a study of cytomegalovirus exposure and HLA in healthy donors. Study results and caveats: Exclusion applied to some V segments, including TRBV6-2 and TRBV6-3, as they were indistinguishable.

Germline lookup yields CDR1 MNHEY and CDR2 SMNVEV (reference sequence). With V trimmed by 1 base and J by 7 bases, 15 bases remained unmatched. The CDR3 extends over 18 amino acids. Comment on this clone: What it binds is unknown.

The PCR contained 60 Vbeta and 13 Jbeta primers. Using immunoSEQ multiplex PCR, the repertoire was profiled, and TCRdb retains in-frame clones only, with some absent. The sample carries over 75,000 clones, over 65% recorded once. The TCR comes from a woman aged 55-75 years in good health and CMV-seronegative. The sample taken for sequencing was PBMCs. The genes are TRBV27 and TRBJ2-1; 8 bases align to TRBD2. The CDR3 spells CASSLLSGGPRGRNEQFF. CDR3 nucleotides: TGTGCCAGCAGTTTATTAAGCGGGGGCCCCCGTGGGAGGAATGAGCAGTTCTTC.